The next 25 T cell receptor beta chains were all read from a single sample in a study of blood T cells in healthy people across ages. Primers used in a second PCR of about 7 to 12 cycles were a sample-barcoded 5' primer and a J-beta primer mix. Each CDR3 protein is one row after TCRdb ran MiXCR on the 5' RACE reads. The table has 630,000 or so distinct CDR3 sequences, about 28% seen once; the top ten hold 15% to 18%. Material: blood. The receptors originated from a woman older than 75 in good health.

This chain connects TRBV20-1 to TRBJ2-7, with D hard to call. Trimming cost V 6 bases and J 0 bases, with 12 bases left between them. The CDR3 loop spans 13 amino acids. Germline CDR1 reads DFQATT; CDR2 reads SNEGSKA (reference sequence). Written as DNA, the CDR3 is TGCAGTGCCCCAAGGCCTTACTCCTACGAGCAGTACTTC. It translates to CSAPRPYSYEQYF.

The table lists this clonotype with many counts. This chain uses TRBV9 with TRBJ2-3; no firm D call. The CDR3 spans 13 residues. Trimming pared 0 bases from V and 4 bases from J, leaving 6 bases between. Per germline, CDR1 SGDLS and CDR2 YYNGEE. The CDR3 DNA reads TGTGCCAGCAGCGTAGCGGGCGCAGATACGCAGTATTTT. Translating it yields CASSVAGADTQYF.

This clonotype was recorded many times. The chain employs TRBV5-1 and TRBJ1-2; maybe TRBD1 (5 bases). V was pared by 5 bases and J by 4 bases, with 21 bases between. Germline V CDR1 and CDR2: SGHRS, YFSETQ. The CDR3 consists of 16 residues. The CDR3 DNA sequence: TGCGCCAGCAGACTGGACGCGGGTTTCAGGGCCTATGGCTACACCTTC. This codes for CASRLDAGFRAYGYTF.

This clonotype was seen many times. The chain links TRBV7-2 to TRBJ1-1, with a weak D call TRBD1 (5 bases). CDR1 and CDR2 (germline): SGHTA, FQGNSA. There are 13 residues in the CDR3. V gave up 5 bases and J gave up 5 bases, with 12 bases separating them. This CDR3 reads CASSTGRGTEAFF. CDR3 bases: TGTGCCAGCAGCACAGGACGTGGGACTGAAGCTTTCTTT.

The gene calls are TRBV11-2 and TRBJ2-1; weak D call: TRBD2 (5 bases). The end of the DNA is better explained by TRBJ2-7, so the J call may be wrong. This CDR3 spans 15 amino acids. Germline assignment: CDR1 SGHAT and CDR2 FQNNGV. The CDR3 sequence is CASSARRTYYNEQYF. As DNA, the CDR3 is TGTGCCAGCAGCGCCCGGAGGACTTACTACAATGAGCAGTACTTC.

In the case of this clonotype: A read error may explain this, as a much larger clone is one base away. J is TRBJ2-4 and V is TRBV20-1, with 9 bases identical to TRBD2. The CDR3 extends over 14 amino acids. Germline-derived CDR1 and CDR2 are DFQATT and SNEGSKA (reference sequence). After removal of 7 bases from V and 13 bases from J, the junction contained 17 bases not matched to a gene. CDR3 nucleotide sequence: TGCAGTGGCCGTAGCGGGGGCAACTCCTACAAGCAGTACTTC. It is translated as CSGRSGGNSYKQYF.

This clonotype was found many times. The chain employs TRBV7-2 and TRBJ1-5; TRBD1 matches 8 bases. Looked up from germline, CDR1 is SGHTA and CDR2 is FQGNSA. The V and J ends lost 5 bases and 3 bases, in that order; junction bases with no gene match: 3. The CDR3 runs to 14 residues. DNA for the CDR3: TGTGCCAGCAGCGTGACAGGGGCCAATCAGCCCCAGCATTTT. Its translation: CASSVTGANQPQHF.

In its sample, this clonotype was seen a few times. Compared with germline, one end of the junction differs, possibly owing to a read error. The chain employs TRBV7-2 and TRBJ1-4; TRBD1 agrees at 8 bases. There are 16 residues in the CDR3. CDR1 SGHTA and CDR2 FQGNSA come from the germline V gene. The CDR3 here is CASSRSRGQGWEKRFF. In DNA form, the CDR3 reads TGTGCCAGCAGCCGATCTCGAGGACAGGGCTGGGAAAAACGGTTTTTT.

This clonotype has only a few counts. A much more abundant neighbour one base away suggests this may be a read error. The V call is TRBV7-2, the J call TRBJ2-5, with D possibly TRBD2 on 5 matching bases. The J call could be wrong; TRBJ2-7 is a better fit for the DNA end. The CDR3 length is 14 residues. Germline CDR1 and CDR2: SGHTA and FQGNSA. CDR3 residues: CASSLGPGTCEQYF. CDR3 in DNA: TGTGCCAGCAGCTTAGGTCCGGGAACCTGCGAGCAGTACTTC.

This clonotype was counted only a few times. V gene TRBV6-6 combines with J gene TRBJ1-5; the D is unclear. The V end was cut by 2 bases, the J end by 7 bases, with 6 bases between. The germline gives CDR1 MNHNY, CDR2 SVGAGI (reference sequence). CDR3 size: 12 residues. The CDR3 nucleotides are TGTGCCAGCAGTTACGAACCCCAGCCCCAGCATTTT. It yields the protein CASSYEPQPQHF.

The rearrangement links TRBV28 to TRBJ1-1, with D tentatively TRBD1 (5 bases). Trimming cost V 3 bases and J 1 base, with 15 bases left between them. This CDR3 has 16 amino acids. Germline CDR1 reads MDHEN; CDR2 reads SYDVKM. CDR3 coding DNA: TGTGCCAGCAGTTTTTGGGCCGGCGGGGGGAACACTGAAGCTTTCTTT. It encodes CASSFWAGGGNTEAFF.

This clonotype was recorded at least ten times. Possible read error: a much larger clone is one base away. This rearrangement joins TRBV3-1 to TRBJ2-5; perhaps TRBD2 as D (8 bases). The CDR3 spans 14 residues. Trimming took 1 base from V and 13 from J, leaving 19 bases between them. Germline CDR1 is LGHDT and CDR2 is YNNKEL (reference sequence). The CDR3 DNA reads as TGTGCCAGCAGCCAAGCAGCGGGACAGCGGGGGCTGTACTTC. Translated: CASSQAAGQRGLYF.

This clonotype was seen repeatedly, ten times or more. CDR3 bases: TGTGCCAGCAGCCAAGATCCACCTTACGAGCAGTACTTC. Its protein product is CASSQDPPYEQYF. V and J are TRBV3-1 and TRBJ2-7; D remains ambiguous. V lost 0 bases and J lost 4, with 7 bases in between. The CDR3 contains 13 residues. Germline CDR1 is LGHDT and CDR2 is YNNKEL (reference sequence).

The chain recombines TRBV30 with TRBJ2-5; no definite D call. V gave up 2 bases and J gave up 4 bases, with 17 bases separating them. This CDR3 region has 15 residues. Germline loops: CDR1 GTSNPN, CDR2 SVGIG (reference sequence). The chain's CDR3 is CAWSPLATFRETQYF. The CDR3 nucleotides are TGTGCCTGGAGTCCCCTGGCTACTTTCCGAGAGACCCAGTACTTC.

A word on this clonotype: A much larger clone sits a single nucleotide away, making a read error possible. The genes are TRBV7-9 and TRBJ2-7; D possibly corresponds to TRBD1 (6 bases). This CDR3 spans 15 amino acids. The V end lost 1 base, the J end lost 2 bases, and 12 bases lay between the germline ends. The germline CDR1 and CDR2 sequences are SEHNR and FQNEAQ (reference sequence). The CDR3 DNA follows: TGTGCCAGCAGCTTAGTCGGCAGGGACACCTACGAGCAGTACTTC. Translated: CASSLVGRDTYEQYF.

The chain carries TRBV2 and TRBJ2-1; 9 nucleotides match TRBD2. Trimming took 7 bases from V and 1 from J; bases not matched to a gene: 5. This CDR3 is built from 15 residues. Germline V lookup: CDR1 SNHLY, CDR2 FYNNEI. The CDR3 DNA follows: TGTGCCAGCAAACTAGCGGGCCCTTCCTACAATGAGCAGTTCTTC. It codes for CASKLAGPSYNEQFF.

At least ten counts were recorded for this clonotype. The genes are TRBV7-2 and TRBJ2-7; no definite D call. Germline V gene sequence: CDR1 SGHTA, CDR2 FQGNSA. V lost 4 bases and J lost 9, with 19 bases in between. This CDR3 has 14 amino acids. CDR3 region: CASSSSRGSSGQYF. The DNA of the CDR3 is TGTGCCAGCAGCTCAAGCCGAGGAAGCTCCGGGCAGTACTTC.

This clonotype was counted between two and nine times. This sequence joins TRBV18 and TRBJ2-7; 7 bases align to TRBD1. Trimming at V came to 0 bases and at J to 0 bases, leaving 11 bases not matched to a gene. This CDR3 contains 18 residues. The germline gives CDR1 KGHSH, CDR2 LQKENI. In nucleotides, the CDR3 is TGTGCCAGCTCACCACCGAAGATCGGGACAGACAACTCCTACGAGCAGTACTTC. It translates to CASSPPKIGTDNSYEQYF. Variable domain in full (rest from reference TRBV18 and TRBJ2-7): NAGVMQNPRHLVRRRGQEARLRCSPMKGHSHVYWYRQLPEEGLKFMVYLQKENIIDESGMPKERFSAEFPKEGPSILRIQQVVRGDSAAYFCASSPPKIGTDNSYEQYFGPGTRLTVT.

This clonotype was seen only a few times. The CDR3 DNA sequence: TGTGCCAGCAGTTTGGTGGGCTGGGGGGGAGGTTACCAAGAGACCCAGTACTTC. Encoded protein: CASSLVGWGGGYQETQYF. The V and J genes are TRBV27 and TRBJ2-5, with 7 bases matching TRBD2. CDR1 is MNHEY and CDR2 is SMNVEV in the germline V gene (reference sequence). Trimming cost V 3 bases and J 0 bases; bases outside gene matches: 13. CDR3 length: 18 amino acids.

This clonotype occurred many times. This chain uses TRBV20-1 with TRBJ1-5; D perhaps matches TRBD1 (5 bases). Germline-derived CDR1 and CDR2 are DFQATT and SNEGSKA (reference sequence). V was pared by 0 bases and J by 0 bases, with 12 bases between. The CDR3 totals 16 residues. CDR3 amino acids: CSARDGWGHSNQPQHF. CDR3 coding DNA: TGCAGTGCTAGAGATGGTTGGGGCCATAGCAATCAGCCCCAGCATTTT.

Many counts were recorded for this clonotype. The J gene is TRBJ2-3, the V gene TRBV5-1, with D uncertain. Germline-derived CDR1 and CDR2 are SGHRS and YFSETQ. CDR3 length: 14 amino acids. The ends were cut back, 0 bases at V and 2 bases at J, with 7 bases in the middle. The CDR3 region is CASSLDGNTDTQYF. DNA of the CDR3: TGCGCCAGCAGCTTGGACGGTAACACAGATACGCAGTATTTT.

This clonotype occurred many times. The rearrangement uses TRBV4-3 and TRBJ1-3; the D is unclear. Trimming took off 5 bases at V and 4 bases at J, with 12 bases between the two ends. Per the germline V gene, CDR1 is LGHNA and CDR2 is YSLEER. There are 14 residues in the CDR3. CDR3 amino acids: CASSESGSGNTIYF. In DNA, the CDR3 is TGCGCCAGCAGCGAATCAGGTTCAGGAAACACCATATATTTT.

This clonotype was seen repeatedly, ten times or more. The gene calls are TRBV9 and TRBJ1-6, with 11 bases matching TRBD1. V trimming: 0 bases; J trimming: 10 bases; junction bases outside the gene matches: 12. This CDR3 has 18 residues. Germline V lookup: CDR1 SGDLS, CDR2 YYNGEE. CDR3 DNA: TGTGCCAGCAGCGTAGGACCCCCAGGACAGGGGGCGAGGTCACCCCTCCACTTT. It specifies CASSVGPPGQGARSPLHF.

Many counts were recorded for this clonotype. The CDR3 loop is CSASPGGDGYTF. The DNA of the CDR3 is TGCAGTGCTTCCCCAGGGGGTGATGGCTACACCTTC. The chain couples TRBV20-1 to TRBJ1-2, with 7 nucleotides matching TRBD1. V shed 5 bases and J 6 bases; nucleotides not matched to a gene: 6. The germline gives CDR1 DFQATT, CDR2 SNEGSKA (reference sequence). This CDR3 has 12 amino acids.

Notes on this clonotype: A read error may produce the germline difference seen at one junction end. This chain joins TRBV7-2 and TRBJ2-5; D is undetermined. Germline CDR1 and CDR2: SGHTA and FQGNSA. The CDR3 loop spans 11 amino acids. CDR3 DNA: TGTGTCAGCAGCTCGGAGTGGGAACAGTACTTC. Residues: CVSSSEWEQYF.